This T cell receptor beta chain was recovered during a study of blood T cell repertoires in COVID-19. The wider study: The cDNA or gDNA used as material had been derived from T cells, B-cell-depleted T cells, or PBMCs.

Across 24 US areas, participants ranged in age from about 18 to 100 years. The assay was immunoSEQ multiplex PCR, and TCRdb's table has in-frame clones only and misses some. The profile shows about 220,000 clones, 82% of them singletons. The germline V gene has CDR1 SGHKS and CDR2 YYEKEE (reference sequence). Between the trimmed V and J ends, which lost 3 bases and 4 bases, there was a span of 11 bases. CDR3 length equals 14 residues. The origin of this receptor is a woman in her sixties or seventies who had recovered from COVID-19. V gene TRBV5-5 combines with J gene TRBJ1-5; D is possibly TRBD1 (5 bases). Source material: PBMCs or T cells enriched from blood (not recorded which). The CDR3 spells CASSSWGGNQPQHF. CDR3 sequence (DNA): TGTGCCAGCAGCTCCTGGGGGGGGAATCAGCCCCAGCATTTT.